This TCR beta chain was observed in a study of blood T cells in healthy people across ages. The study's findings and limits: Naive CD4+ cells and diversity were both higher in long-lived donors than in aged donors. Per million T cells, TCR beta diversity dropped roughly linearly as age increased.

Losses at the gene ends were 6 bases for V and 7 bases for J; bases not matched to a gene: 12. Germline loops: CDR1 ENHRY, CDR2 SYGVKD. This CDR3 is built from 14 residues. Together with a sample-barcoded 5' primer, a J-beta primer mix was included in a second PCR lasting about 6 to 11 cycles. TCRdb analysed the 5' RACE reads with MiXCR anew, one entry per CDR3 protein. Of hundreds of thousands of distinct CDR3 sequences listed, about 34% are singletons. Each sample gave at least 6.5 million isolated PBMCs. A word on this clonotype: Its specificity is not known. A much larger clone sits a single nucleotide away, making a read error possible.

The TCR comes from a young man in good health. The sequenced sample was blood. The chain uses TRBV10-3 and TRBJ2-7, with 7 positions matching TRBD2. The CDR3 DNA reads TGTGCCATCAGCCGCCGGGACTACGACAATGAGCAGTACTTC. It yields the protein CAISRRDYDNEQYF.